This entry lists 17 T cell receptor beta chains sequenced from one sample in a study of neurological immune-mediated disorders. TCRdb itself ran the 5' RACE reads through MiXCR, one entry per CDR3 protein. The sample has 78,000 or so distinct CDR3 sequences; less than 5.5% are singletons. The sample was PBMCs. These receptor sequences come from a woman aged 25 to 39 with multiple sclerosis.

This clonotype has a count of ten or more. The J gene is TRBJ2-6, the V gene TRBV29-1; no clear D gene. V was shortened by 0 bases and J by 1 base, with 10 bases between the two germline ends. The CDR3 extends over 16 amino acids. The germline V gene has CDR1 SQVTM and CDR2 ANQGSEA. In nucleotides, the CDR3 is TGCAGCGTTGAAGATTTAATGGGATCTGGGGCCAACGTCCTGACTTTC. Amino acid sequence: CSVEDLMGSGANVLTF. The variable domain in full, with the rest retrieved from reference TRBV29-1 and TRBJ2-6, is SAVISQKPSRDICQRGTSLTIQCQVDSQVTMMFWYRQQPGQSLTLIATANQGSEATYESGFVIDKFPISRPNLTFSTLTVSNMSPEDSSIYLCSVEDLMGSGANVLTFGAGSRLTVL.

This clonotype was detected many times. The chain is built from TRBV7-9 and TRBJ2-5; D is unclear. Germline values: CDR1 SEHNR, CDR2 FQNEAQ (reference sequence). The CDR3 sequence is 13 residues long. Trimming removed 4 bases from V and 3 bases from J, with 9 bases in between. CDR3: CASSSSQEETQYF. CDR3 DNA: TGTGCCAGCAGCTCCTCGCAGGAAGAGACCCAGTACTTC.

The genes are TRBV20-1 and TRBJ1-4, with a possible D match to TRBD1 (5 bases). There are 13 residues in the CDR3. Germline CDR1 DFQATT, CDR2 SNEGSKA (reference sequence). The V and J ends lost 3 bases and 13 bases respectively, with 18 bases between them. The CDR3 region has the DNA TGCAGTGCTAGCCGGCAGGGATTAGGTAGACTGTTTTTT. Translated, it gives CSASRQGLGRLFF.

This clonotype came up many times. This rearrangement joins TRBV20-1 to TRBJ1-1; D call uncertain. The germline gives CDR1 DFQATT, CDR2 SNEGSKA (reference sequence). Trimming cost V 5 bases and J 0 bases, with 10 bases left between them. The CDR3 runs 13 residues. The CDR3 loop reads CSARFNMNTEAFF. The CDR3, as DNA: TGCAGTGCTCGTTTCAATATGAACACTGAAGCTTTCTTT.

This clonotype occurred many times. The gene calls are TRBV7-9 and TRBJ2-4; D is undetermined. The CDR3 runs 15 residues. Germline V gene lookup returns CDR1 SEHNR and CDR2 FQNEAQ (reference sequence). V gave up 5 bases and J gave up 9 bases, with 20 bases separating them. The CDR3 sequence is CASSVVSTAESIQYF. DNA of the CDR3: TGTGCCAGCAGCGTAGTCTCTACCGCCGAGTCCATTCAGTACTTC.

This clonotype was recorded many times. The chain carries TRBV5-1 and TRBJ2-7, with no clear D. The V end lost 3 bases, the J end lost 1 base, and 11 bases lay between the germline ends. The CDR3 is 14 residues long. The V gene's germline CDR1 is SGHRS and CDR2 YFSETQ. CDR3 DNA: TGCGCCAGCAGCTACGACGCCATATCCTACGAGCAGTACTTC. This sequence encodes CASSYDAISYEQYF.

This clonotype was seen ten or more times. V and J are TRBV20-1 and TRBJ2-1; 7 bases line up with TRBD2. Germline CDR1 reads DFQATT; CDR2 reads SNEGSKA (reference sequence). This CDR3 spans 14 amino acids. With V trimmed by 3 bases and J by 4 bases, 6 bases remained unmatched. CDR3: CSASLGLPYNEQFF. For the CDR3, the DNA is TGCAGTGCTAGCCTGGGACTACCGTACAATGAGCAGTTCTTC.

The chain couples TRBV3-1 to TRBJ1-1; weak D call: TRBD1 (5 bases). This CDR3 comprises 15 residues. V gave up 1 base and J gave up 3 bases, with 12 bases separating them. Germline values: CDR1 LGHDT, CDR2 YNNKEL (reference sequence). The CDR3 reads CASSQARVGDTEAFF. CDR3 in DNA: TGTGCCAGCAGCCAAGCTCGGGTAGGGGACACTGAAGCTTTCTTT.

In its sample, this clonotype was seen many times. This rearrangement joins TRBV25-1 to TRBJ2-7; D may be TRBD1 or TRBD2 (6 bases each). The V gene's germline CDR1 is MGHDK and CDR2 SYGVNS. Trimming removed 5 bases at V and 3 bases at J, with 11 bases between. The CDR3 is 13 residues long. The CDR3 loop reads CASSSGANYEQYF. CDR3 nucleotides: TGTGCCAGCAGTTCGGGGGCTAACTACGAGCAGTACTTC.

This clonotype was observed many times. The CDR3 DNA reads as TGTGCCACCAGTGATTTCCGAGGGAAGGGTGAGCAGTTCTTC. Amino acids: CATSDFRGKGEQFF. V gene TRBV24-1 combines with J gene TRBJ2-1; D perhaps matches TRBD2 (5 bases). Germline assignment: CDR1 KGHDR and CDR2 SFDVKD. The CDR3 sequence is 14 residues long. V lost 1 base and J lost 9, with 12 bases in between.

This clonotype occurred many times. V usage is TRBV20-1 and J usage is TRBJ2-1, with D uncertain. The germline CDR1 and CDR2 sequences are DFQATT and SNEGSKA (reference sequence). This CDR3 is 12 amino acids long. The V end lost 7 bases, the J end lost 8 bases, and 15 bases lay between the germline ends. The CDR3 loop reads CSGGPEVHEQFF. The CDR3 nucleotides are TGCAGTGGTGGCCCAGAGGTCCATGAGCAGTTCTTC.

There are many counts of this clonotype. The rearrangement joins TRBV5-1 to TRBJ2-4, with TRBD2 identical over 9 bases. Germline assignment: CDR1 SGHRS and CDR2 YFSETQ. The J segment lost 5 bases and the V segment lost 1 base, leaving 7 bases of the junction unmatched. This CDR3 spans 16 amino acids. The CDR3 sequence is CASSLIGTSSQNIQYF. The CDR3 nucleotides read TGCGCCAGCAGCTTGATCGGGACTAGCAGCCAAAACATTCAGTACTTC.

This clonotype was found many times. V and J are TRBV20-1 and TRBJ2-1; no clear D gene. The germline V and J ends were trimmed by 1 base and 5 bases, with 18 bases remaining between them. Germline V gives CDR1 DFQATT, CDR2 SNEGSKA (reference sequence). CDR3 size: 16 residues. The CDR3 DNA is TGCAGTGCTAGAGGCCTTATATTAAACCAGAACAATGAGCAGTTCTTC. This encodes CSARGLILNQNNEQFF.

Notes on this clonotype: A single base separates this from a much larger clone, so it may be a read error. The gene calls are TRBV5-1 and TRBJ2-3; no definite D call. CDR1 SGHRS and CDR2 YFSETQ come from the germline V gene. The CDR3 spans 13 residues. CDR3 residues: CASSLEGTDKQYF. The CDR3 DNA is TGCGCCAGCAGCTTGGAGGGCACAGATAAGCAGTATTTT.

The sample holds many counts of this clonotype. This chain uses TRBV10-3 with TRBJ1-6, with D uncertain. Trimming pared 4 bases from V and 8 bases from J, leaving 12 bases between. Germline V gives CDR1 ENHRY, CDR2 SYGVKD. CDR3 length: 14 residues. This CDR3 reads CAISATGWDSPLHF. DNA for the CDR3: TGTGCCATCAGTGCTACGGGGTGGGATTCACCCCTCCACTTT.

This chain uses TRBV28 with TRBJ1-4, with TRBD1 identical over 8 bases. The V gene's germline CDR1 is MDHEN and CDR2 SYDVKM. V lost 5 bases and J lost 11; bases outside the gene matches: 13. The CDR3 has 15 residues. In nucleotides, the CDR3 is TGTGCCAGCAGTACAGGACAGGGCGGTCCTGCGAAACTGTTTTTT. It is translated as CASSTGQGGPAKLFF.

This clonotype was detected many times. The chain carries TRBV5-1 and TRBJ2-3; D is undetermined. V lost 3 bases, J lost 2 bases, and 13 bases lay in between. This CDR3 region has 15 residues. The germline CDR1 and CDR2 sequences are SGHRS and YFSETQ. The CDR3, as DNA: TGCGCCAGCAGCTATTCCCTCCAATACACAGATACGCAGTATTTT. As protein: CASSYSLQYTDTQYF.